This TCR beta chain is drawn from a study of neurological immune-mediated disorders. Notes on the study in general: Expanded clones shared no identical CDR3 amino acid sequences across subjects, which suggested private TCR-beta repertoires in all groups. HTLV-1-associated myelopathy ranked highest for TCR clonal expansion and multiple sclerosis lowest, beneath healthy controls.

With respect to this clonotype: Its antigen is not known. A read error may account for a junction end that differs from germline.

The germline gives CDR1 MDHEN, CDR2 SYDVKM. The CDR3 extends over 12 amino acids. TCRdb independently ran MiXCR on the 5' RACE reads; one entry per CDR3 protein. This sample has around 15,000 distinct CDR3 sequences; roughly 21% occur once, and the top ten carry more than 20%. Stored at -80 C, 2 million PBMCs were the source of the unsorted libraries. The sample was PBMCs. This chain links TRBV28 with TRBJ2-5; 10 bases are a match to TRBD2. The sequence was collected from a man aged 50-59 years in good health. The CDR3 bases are TGTGCCAGCAGTTTGAGCGGGAGGGGGGAGTTCTTC. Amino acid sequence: CASSLSGRGEFF.